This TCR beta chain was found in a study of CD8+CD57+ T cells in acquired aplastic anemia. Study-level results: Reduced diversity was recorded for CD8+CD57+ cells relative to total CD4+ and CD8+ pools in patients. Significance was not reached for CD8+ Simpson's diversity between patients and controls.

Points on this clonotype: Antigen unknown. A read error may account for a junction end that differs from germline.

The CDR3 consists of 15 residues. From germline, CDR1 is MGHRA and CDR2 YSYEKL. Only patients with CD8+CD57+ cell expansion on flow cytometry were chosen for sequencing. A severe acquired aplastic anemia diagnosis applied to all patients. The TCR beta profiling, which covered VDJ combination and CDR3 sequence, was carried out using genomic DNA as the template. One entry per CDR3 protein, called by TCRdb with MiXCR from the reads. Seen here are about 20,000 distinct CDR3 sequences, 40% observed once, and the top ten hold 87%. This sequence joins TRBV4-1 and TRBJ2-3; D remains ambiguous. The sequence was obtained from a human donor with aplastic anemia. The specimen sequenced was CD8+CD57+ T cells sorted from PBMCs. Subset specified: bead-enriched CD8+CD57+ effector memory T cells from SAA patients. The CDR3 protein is CAGSQVRSGTDTQYF. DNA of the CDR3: TGCGCCGGCAGCCAAGTGCGCAGCGGCACAGATACGCAGTATTTT.